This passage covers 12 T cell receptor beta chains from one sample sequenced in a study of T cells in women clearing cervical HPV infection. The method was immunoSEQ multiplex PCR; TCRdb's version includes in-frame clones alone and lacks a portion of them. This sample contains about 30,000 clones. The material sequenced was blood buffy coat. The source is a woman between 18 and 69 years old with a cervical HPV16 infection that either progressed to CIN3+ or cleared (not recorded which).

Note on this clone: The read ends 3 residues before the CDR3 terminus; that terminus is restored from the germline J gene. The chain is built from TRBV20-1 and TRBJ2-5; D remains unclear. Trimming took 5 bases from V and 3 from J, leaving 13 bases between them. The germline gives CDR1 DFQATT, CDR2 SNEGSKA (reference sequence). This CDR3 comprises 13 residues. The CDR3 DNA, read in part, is TGCAGTGCTCGTTACGACAAAGAAGAGACC. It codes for CSARYDKEET. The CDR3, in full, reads CSARYDKEETQYF.

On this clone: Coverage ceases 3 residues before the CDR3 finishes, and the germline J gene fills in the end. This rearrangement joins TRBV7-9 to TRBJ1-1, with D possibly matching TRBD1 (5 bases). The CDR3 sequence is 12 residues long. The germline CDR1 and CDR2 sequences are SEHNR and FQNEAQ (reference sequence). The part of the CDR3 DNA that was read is TGTGCCAGCAGCTCCCGACAGAGCGAA. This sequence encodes CASSSRQSE. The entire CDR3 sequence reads CASSSRQSEAFF.

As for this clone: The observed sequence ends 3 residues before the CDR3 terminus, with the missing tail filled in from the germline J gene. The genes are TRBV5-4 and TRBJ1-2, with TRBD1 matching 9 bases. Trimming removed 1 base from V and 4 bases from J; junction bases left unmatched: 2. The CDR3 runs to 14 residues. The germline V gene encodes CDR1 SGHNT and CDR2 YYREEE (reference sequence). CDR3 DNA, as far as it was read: TGTGCCAGCAGCTTGCCGGGACAGGGCTATGGC. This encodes CASSLPGQGYG. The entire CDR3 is CASSLPGQGYGYTF.

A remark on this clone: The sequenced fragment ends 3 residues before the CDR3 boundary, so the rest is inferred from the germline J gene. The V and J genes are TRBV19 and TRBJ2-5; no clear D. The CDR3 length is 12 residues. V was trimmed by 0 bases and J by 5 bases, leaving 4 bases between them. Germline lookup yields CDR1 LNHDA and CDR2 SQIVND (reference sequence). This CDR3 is CASSIDMETQYF. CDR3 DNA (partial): TGTGCCAGTAGTATAGATATGGAGACC. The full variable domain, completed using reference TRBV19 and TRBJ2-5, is DGGITQSPKYLFRKEGQNVTLSCEQNLNHDAMYWYRQDPGQGLRLIYYSQIVNDFQKGDIAEGYSVSREKKESFPLTVTSAQKNPTAFYLCASSIDMETQYFGPGTRLLVL.

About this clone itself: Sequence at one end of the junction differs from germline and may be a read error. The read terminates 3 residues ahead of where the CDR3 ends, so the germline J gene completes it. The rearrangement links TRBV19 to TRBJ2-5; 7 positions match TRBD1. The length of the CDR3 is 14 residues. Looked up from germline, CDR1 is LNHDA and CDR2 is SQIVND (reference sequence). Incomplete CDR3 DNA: TGTGTCAGTAGTCCGACAGGGTACCAAGAGACC. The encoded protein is CVSSPTGYQET. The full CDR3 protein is CVSSPTGYQETQYF.

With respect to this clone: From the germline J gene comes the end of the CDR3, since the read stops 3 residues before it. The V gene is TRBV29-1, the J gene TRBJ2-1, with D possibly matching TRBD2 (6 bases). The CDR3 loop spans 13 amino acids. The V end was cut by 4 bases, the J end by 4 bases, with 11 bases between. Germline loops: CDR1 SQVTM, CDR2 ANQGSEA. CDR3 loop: CSVGDSGYNEQFF. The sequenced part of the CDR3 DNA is TGCAGCGTTGGGGACTCGGGGTACAATGAG.

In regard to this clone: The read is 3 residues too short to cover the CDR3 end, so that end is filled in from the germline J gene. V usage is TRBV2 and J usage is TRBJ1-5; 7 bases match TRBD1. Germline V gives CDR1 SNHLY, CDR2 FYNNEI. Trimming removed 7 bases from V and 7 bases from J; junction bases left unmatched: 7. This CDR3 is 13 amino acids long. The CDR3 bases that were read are TGTGCCAGCAAAAACAGGGGAGACCAGCCC. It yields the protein CASKNRGDQP. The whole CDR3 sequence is CASKNRGDQPQHF.

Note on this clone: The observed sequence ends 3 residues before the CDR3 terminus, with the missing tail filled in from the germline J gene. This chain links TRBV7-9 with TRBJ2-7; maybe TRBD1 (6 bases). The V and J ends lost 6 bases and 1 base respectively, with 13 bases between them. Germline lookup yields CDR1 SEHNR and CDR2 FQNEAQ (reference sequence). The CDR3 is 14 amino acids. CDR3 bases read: TGTGCCAGCAGTACGCAGGGGAGTTCCTACGAG. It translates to CASSTQGSSYE. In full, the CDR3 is CASSTQGSSYEQYF.

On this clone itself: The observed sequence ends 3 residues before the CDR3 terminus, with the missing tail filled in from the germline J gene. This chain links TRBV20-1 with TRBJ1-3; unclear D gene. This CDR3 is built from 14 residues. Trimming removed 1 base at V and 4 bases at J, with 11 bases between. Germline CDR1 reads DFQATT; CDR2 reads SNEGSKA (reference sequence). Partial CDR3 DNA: TGCAGTGCTAGAGTTGTCGGGTTCGGAAACACC. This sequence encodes CSARVVGFGNT. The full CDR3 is CSARVVGFGNTIYF.

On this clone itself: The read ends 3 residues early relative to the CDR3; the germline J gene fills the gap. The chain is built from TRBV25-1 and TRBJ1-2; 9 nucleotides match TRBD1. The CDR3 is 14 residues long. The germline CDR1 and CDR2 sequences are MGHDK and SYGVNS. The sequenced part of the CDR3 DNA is TGTGCCAGCAGTGAGTCCGGACAGGGGAAGGGC. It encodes CASSESGQGKG. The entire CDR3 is CASSESGQGKGYTF.

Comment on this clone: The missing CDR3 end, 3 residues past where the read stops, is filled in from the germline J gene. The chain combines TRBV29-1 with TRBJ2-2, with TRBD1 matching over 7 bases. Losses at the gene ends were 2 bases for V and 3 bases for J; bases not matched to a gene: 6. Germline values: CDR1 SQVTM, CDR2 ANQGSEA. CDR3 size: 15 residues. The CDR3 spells CSVERDRADTGELFF. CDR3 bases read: TGCAGCGTTGAACGGGACAGAGCGGACACCGGGGAG.

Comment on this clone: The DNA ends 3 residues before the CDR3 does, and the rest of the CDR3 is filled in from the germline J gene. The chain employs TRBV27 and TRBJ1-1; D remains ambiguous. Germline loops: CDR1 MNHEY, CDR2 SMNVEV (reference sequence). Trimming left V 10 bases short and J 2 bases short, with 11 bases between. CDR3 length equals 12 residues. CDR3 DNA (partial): TGTGCCACCTCAGACTTAAACACTGAA. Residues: CATSDLNTE. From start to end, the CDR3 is CATSDLNTEAFF.